This T cell receptor beta chain was sequenced for a study of T cell responses to AZD1222 COVID-19 vaccine. The assay was immunoSEQ multiplex PCR, and TCRdb's table has in-frame clones only and misses some. The sample lists 150,000 or so clones, approximately 90% occurring once. CDR3 length: 15 residues. The V gene lost 7 bases and the J gene lost 0 bases, with 12 bases spanning the gap. Looked up from germline, CDR1 is LNHNV and CDR2 is YYDKDF (reference sequence). The V gene is TRBV15, the J gene TRBJ1-4; D remains ambiguous. The specimen was peripheral blood, collected on day 0 of AZD1222 vaccination. The clonotype originates from an adult in good health. Written as DNA, the CDR3 is TGTGCCACCAAAATGATGGGATCAACTAATGAAAAACTGTTTTTT. This translates into CATKMMGSTNEKLFF.